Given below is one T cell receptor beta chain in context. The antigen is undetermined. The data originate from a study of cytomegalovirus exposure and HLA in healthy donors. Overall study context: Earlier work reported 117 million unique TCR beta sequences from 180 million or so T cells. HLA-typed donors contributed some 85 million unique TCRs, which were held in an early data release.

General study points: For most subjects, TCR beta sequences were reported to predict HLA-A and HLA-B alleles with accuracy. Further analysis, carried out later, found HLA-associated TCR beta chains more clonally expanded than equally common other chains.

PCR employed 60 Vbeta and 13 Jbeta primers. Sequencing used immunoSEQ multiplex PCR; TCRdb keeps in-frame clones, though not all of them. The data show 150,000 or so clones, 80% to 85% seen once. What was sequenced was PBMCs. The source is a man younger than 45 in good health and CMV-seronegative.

CDR3 nucleotide sequence: TGTGCCAGCAGCTTAGCTAGCGGGATCACCTCCTACAATGAGCAGTTCTTC. It translates to CASSLASGITSYNEQFF. This chain uses TRBV7-7 with TRBJ2-1; TRBD2 matches at 8 bases. V lost 0 bases, J lost 0 bases, and 4 bases stayed unmatched. The germline V gene encodes CDR1 SSHAT and CDR2 FNYEAQ (reference sequence). The CDR3 consists of 17 residues. Full variable domain (rest looked up from reference TRBV7-7 and TRBJ2-1): GAGVSQSPRYKVTKRGQDVTLRCDPISSHATLYWYQQALGQGPEFLTYFNYEAQPDKSGLPSDRFSAERPEGSISTLTIQRTEQRDSAMYRCASSLASGITSYNEQFFGPGTRLTVL.